This T cell receptor (beta chain) was documented in a study of blood T cells in healthy people across ages. Using a J-beta primer mix together with a sample-barcoded 5' primer, a second PCR was run for about 7 to 12 cycles. Every cDNA molecule bore a tag from a template-switch adaptor containing 12 random nucleotides. TCRdb itself ran the 5' RACE reads through MiXCR, one entry per CDR3 protein. The sample consists of hundreds of thousands of distinct CDR3 sequences, 20% to 25% of them appearing once. Every donor gave approximately 10 milliliters of peripheral blood. Extractions gave at least 6 micrograms of total RNA per sample. In its sample, this clonotype was seen a few times. Its antigen is unidentified. The germline gives CDR1 SGHRS, CDR2 YFSETQ. V lost 2 bases and J 4 bases, leaving 15 bases between the germline ends. This CDR3 contains 16 residues. Whole-study findings and limits: Relative to aged donors, long-lived donors carried more naive CD4+ cells and displayed higher diversity.

Material for sequencing was blood. The source is a man between 65 and 80 years old in good health. This chain links TRBV5-1 with TRBJ2-2, with D tentatively TRBD2 (6 bases). CDR3 residues: CASSFLAQTGTGELFF. The CDR3 bases are TGCGCCAGCAGCTTCCTAGCGCAGACGGGCACCGGGGAGCTGTTTTTT.